This TCR beta chain comes out of a study of blood T cell repertoires in COVID-19. Study in general: Whether acute or convalescent, the COVID-19 samples came from the United States, Italy and Spain. T cells, B-cell-depleted T cells, or PBMCs provided the cDNA or gDNA that served as material.

V was pared by 6 bases and J by 2 bases, with 7 bases of the junction left unmatched. There are 16 residues in the CDR3. CDR1 is MDHEN and CDR2 is SYDVKM in the germline V gene. In the authors' methods: Cell counts per sample came from amplifying reference gene primers. Produced via immunoSEQ multiplex PCR; TCRdb's table is partial and in-frame only. That table gives V, J and clone size, and the DNA gave D and trimming. Seen here are about 250,000 clones, about 83% observed once, and the top ten hold around 5.5%. The source material was peripheral blood. The chain employs TRBV28 and TRBJ2-1; 10 bases align to TRBD1. This TCR derives from a human donor in a cohort sampled during active COVID-19. DNA of the CDR3: TGTGCCAGCAGCCCCGTCGGACAGGGGGCCTACAATGAGCAGTTCTTC. Translated, it gives CASSPVGQGAYNEQFF.